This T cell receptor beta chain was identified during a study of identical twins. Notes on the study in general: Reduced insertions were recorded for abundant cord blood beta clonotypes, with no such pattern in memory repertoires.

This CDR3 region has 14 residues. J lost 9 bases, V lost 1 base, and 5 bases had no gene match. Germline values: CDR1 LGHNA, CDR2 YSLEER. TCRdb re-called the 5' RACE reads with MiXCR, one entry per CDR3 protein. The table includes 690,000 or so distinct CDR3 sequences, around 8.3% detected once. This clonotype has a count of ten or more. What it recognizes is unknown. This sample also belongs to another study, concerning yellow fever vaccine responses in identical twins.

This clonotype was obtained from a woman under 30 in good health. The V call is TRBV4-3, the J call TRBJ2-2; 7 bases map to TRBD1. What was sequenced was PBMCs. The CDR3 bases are TGCGCCAGCAGCCAAGCCGACAGGGTCCGGGAGCTGTTTTTT. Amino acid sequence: CASSQADRVRELFF.